This T cell receptor (beta chain) is from a study of neurological immune-mediated disorders. This clonotype was observed many times. MiXCR was run by TCRdb on the 5' RACE reads, yielding one entry per CDR3 protein. The sample comprises roughly 48,000 distinct CDR3 sequences, 10% to 15% of which are singletons, and 9% rests with the top ten. Noted time point: longitudinal time-point 3. The CDR3 extends over 13 amino acids. Trimming shortened V by 2 bases and J by 4 bases, and 9 bases separated the two germline ends. Germline lookup yields CDR1 SGHRS and CDR2 YFSETQ. The chain employs TRBV5-1 and TRBJ1-2; D gene unclear. The sequencing sample was made of PBMCs. The receptor was derived from a male donor with HTLV-1-associated myelopathy (HAM/TSP). The CDR3 DNA is TGCGCCAGCAGCTTTCGTTCGGGCTATGGCTACACCTTC. This encodes CASSFRSGYGYTF. Variable domain in full (rest from reference TRBV5-1 and TRBJ1-2): KAGVTQTPRYLIKTRGQQVTLSCSPISGHRSVSWYQQTPGQGLQFLFEYFSETQRNKGNFPGRFSGRQFSNSRSEMNVSTLELGDSALYLCASSFRSGYGYTFGSGTRLTVV.